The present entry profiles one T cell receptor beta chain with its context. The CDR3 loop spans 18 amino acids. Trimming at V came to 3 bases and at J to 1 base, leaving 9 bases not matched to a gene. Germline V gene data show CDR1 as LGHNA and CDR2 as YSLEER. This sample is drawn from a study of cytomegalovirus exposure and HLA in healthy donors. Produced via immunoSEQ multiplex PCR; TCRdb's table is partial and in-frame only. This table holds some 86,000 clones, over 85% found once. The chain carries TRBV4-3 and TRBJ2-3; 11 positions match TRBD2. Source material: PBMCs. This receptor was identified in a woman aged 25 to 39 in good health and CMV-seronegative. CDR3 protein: CASSHRVAGGLGTDTQYF. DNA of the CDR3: TGCGCCAGCAGCCATCGTGTAGCGGGGGGGCTGGGCACAGATACGCAGTATTTT.